Described below is a single TCR beta chain sequence and its context. This sample was taken from a study of shared clonotypes between healthy human individuals. Selected positively for CCR7 and CD45RO-negative, naive CD8 cells excluded terminally differentiated effector memory CD45RA+ cells. Donors, without exception, were Caucasian adults residing in Nashville, Tennessee. Profiling relied on immunoSEQ multiplex PCR, and the TCRdb table lists in-frame clones only, not all of them. The sample yields nearly 2 million clones, about 95% seen once. This sequence originates from a man between 18 and 29 years old in good health. Sequenced input: naive CD8+ T cells sorted from blood.

CDR3 in DNA: TGTGCCAGCAGCTTAAACTGGGACTTCGGAGAGACCCAGTACTTC. Its protein is CASSLNWDFGETQYF. J is TRBJ2-5 and V is TRBV11-2, with D perhaps matching TRBD2 (6 bases). V was clipped by 2 bases and J by 4 bases, with 14 bases between them. This CDR3 contains 15 residues. CDR1 SGHAT and CDR2 FQNNGV come from the germline V gene.